This is a list of T cell receptor beta chains from one sample in a study of CD8 T cells in ankylosing spondylitis. TCRdb passed the 5' RACE reads through MiXCR, listing each CDR3 protein once. This table has 750,000 to 850,000 distinct CDR3 sequences, approximately 12% appearing once. The sample was blood, either unsorted or a sorted T cell fraction (not recorded which). The receptors were sampled from a male donor with ankylosing spondylitis. CDR3s include the opening cysteine and the closing phenylalanine or tryptophan.

v_call: TRBV6-2/TRBV6-3; j_call: TRBJ2-1; cdr3_aa: CASSFRTNEQFF
v_call: TRBV20-1; j_call: TRBJ2-1; cdr3_aa: CSASEQTYNEQFF
v_call: TRBV30; j_call: TRBJ2-1; cdr3_aa: CAWSVRGQGSNEQFF
v_call: TRBV11-1; j_call: TRBJ2-1; cdr3_aa: CASSSPGVREQFF
v_call: TRBV18; j_call: TRBJ1-1; cdr3_aa: CASSPQQGADTEAFF
v_call: TRBV29-1; j_call: TRBJ2-5; cdr3_aa: CSARTNQETQYF
v_call: TRBV7-2; j_call: TRBJ2-1; cdr3_aa: CASSLAPQRPTYNEQFF
v_call: TRBV12-3/TRBV12-4; j_call: TRBJ2-5; cdr3_aa: CASSLGRRDRPERETQYF
v_call: TRBV29-1; j_call: TRBJ2-6; cdr3_aa: CSVQAGGGGANVLTF
v_call: TRBV20-1; j_call: TRBJ2-3; cdr3_aa: CSATKGGDTQYF
v_call: TRBV5-1; j_call: TRBJ1-1; cdr3_aa: CASSLSPVEEAFF
v_call: TRBV7-2; j_call: TRBJ2-1; cdr3_aa: CASSPRLSSSYNEQFF
v_call: TRBV5-1; j_call: TRBJ2-2; cdr3_aa: CASSSRQGDHTGELFF
v_call: TRBV5-1; j_call: TRBJ1-1; cdr3_aa: CASSRPGGTEAFF
v_call: TRBV20-1; j_call: TRBJ2-7; cdr3_aa: CSAAPGTGPPASEQYF
v_call: TRBV5-1; j_call: TRBJ2-7; cdr3_aa: CASSLLTRTGRPEQYF
v_call: TRBV6-2/TRBV6-3; j_call: TRBJ2-1; cdr3_aa: CASRRDRGPSNEQFF
v_call: TRBV6-1; j_call: TRBJ1-2; cdr3_aa: CASSPTTGDGYTF
v_call: TRBV27; j_call: TRBJ1-6; cdr3_aa: CASSLTRGGSPLHF
v_call: TRBV3-1; j_call: TRBJ2-7; cdr3_aa: CASSQDHGGLSEQYF
v_call: TRBV7-9; j_call: TRBJ1-4; cdr3_aa: CASTGTRGIVEKLFF
v_call: TRBV6-2/TRBV6-3; j_call: TRBJ1-1; cdr3_aa: CASSDVGTLNTEAFF